A single sample gave rise to the 13 T cell receptor beta chains below, sequenced in a study of blood T cell repertoires in COVID-19. Measured with immunoSEQ multiplex PCR; TCRdb has only the in-frame clones, and not every one. Among about 200,000 clones, 88% were seen once, and the ten largest hold 1.5% to 2%. The sample taken for sequencing was peripheral blood. All receptors come from a man aged 18 to 29 with active or convalescent COVID-19.

The rearrangement uses TRBV29-1 and TRBJ1-1, with 9 nucleotides matching TRBD1. Losses at the gene ends were 5 bases for V and 8 bases for J; bases not matched to a gene: 9. The CDR3 extends over 13 amino acids. Germline V gives CDR1 SQVTM, CDR2 ANQGSEA. CDR3 bases: TGCAGCGTTACCCGGGGGACAGGGACGGAAGCTTTCTTT. Its protein is CSVTRGTGTEAFF.

The chain recombines TRBV7-9 with TRBJ1-4; no firm D call. Between the trimmed V and J ends, which lost 2 bases and 6 bases, there was a span of 7 bases. Germline V gene data show CDR1 as SEHNR and CDR2 as FQNEAQ (reference sequence). The CDR3 contains 13 residues. The CDR3 coding sequence is TGTGCCAGCAGCTTATTTGCGGATGAAAAACTGTTTTTT. Encoded protein: CASSLFADEKLFF.

The genes are TRBV7-2 and TRBJ2-6; D uncertain. CDR1 is SGHTA, CDR2 FQGNSA, per germline. This CDR3 region has 13 residues. V was pared by 3 bases and J by 2 bases, with 2 bases between. The CDR3 is CASSFTGANVLTF. The CDR3 DNA is TGTGCCAGCAGCTTCACTGGGGCCAACGTCCTGACTTTC.

The chain joins TRBV11-2 to TRBJ1-2; D not resolved. There are 14 residues in the CDR3. V was cut by 0 bases and J by 7 bases, with 12 bases left in between. Germline lookup yields CDR1 SGHAT and CDR2 FQNNGV. The CDR3 DNA reads TGTGCCAGCAGCTTAGATCTTAGAGCGAGTGGCTACACCTTC. Amino acids: CASSLDLRASGYTF.

The sample holds one count of this clone. In nucleotides, the CDR3 is TGTGCCAGCAGCCAAGATTTTAGCGGGAGGGCCAGTCCGTTCTTC. This codes for CASSQDFSGRASPFF. The V gene is TRBV3-1 (or the pseudogene TRBV3-2), the J gene TRBJ2-1; the match to TRBD2 covers 11 bases. The CDR3 consists of 15 residues. Trimming removed 0 bases from V and 15 bases from J; junction bases left unmatched: 10. CDR1 and CDR2 (germline): LGHDT, YNNKEL (reference sequence).

J is TRBJ1-4 and V is TRBV6-5, with D perhaps matching TRBD1 (6 bases). V lost 6 bases and J lost 10, with 18 bases in between. The V gene's germline CDR1 is MNHEY and CDR2 SVGAGI. CDR3 length: 14 amino acids. This CDR3 reads CASSEARGIGKLFF. Here the CDR3 DNA reads TGTGCCAGCAGCGAGGCCAGGGGAATTGGAAAACTGTTTTTT.

J is TRBJ1-5 and V is TRBV6-1; D is possibly TRBD1 (5 bases). The CDR3 loop spans 16 amino acids. From germline, CDR1 is MNHNS and CDR2 SASEGT. V lost 2 bases and J 2 bases, leaving 13 bases between the germline ends. In DNA form, the CDR3 reads TGTGCCAGCAGTGAATCCCGGGGGAGGGGCAATCAGCCCCAGCATTTT. Translated: CASSESRGRGNQPQHF.

The rearrangement links TRBV18 to TRBJ1-2; 10 bases line up with TRBD1. The germline V gene has CDR1 KGHSH and CDR2 LQKENI. The V and J ends lost 6 bases and 2 bases, in that order; junction bases with no gene match: 3. The CDR3 has 14 amino acids. CDR3 sequence (DNA): TGTGCCAGCTCCCCGGGACAGGGGAACTATGGCTACACCTTC. Encoded protein: CASSPGQGNYGYTF.

This sequence joins TRBV5-8 and TRBJ1-2; no definite D call. V was pared by 5 bases and J by 2 bases, with 10 bases between. This CDR3 spans 13 amino acids. CDR1 and CDR2 from the germline V gene are SGHTS and YDEGEE. The DNA of the CDR3 is TGTGCCAGCAGTTACGACAAGAACTATGGCTACACCTTC. Protein sequence: CASSYDKNYGYTF.

The rearrangement joins TRBV5-5 to TRBJ1-2; a weak D match, TRBD1 (6 bases). V shed 1 base and J shed 8 bases, with 18 bases lying between them. The CDR3 is 15 amino acids. Germline V lookup: CDR1 SGHKS, CDR2 YYEKEE (reference sequence). The CDR3 coding sequence is TGTGCCAGCAGCTTGATAGGACAGCCCCTGGGGGGCTACACCTTC. It codes for CASSLIGQPLGGYTF.

V gene TRBV5-1 combines with J gene TRBJ2-7; possible D gene TRBD2, 5 bases. CDR3 length: 13 amino acids. Per germline, CDR1 SGHRS and CDR2 YFSETQ. Trimming cost V 3 bases and J 6 bases, with 13 bases left between them. Written as DNA, the CDR3 is TGCGCCAGCAGCTCGGACTCTTCCCTCGAGCAGTACTTC. Its translation: CASSSDSSLEQYF.

V usage is TRBV30 and J usage is TRBJ1-2, with D perhaps matching TRBD1 (6 bases). There are 12 residues in the CDR3. Germline V lookup: CDR1 GTSNPN, CDR2 SVGIG (reference sequence). V was clipped by 5 bases and J by 5 bases, with 12 bases between them. CDR3 residues: CAWSSDRYGYTF. For the CDR3, the DNA is TGTGCCTGGTCCAGCGACAGGTATGGCTACACCTTC.

The chain combines TRBV16 with TRBJ1-5; D gene unclear. The CDR3 is made up of 14 amino acids. Germline V gene lookup returns CDR1 KGHSY and CDR2 FQNENV. Trimming removed 3 bases from V and 5 bases from J, with 11 bases in between. CDR3 bases: TGTGCCAGCAGCCAGCGATACCCCGATCAGCCCCAGCATTTT. It codes for CASSQRYPDQPQHF.